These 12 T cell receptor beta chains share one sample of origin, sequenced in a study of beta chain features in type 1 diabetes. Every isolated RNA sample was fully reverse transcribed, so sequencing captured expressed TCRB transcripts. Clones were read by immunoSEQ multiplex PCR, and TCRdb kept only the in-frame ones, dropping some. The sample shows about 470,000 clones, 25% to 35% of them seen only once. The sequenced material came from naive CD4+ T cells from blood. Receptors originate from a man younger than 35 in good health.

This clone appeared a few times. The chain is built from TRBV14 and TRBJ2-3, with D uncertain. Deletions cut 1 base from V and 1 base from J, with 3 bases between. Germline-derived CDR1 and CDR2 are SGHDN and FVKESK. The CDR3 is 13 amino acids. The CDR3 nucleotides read TGTGCCAGCAGCCAAGTCGGCACAGATACGCAGTATTTT. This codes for CASSQVGTDTQYF.

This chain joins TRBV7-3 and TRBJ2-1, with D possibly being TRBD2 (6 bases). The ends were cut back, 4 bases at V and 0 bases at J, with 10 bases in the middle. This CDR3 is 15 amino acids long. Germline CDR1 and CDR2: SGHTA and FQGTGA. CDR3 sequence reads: CASSSQAGSYNEQFF. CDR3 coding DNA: TGTGCCAGCAGCTCCCAAGCGGGCTCCTACAATGAGCAGTTCTTC.

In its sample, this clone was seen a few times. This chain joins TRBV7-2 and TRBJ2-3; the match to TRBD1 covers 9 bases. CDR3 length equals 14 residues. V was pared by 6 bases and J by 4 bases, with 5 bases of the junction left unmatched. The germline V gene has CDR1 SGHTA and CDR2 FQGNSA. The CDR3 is CASRTTGGPDTQYF. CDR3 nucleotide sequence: TGTGCCAGCAGGACAACAGGGGGCCCAGATACGCAGTATTTT.

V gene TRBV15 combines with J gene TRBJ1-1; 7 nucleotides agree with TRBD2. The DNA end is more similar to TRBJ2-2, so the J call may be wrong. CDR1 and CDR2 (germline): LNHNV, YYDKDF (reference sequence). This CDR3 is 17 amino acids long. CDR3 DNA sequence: TGTGCCACCAGCAGGGCGGGAGAGGGATGGAACACCGGGGAGCTGTTTTTT. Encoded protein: CATSRAGEGWNTGELFF.

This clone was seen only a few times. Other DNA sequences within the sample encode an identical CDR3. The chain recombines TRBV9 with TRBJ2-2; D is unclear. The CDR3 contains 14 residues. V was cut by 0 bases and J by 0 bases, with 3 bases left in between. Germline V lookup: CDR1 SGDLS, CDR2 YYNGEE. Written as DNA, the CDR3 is TGTGCCAGCAGCGTAGCAGCGAACACCGGGGAGCTGTTTTTT. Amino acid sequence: CASSVAANTGELFF.

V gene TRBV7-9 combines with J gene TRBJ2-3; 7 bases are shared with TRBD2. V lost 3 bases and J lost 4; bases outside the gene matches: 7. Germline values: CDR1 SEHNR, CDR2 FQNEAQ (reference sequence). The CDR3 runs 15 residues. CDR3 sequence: CASSFNGGSADTQYF. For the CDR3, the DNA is TGTGCCAGCAGCTTTAATGGCGGGAGCGCAGATACGCAGTATTTT.

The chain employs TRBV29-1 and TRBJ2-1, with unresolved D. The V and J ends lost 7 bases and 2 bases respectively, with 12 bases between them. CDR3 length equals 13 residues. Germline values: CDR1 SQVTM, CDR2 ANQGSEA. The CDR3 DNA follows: TGCAGCGCCACATTGGGGACCTACAATGAGCAGTTCTTC. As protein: CSATLGTYNEQFF.

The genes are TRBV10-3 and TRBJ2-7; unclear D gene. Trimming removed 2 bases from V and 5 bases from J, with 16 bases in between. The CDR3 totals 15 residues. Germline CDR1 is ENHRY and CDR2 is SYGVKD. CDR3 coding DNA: TGTGCCATCAGTGAGCCGCTGGTATACTTCAACGAGCAGTACTTC. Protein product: CAISEPLVYFNEQYF.

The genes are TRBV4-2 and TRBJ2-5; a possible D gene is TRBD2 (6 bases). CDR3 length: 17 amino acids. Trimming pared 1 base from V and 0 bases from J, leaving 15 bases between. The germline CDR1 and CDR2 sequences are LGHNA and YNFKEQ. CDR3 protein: CASSQGSSAGNQETQYF. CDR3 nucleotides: TGTGCCAGCAGCCAAGGGTCGTCGGCGGGAAACCAAGAGACCCAGTACTTC.

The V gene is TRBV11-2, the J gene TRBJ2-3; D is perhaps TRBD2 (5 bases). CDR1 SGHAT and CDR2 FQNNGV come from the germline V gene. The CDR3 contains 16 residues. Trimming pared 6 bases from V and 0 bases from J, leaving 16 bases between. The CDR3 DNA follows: TGTGCCAGCAGACTTAACTCGGGAATAAGCACAGATACGCAGTATTTT. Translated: CASRLNSGISTDTQYF.

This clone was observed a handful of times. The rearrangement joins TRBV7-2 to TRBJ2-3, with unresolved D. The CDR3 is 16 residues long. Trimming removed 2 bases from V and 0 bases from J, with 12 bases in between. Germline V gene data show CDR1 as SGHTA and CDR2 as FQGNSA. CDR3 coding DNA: TGTGCCAGCAGCTTACGCAGCGATCCTAGCACAGATACGCAGTATTTT. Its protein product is CASSLRSDPSTDTQYF.

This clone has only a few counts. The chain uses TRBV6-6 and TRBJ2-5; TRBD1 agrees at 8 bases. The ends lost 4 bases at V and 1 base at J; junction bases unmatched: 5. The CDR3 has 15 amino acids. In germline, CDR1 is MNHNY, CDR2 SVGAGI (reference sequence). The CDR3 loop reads CASSSTDRAQETQYF. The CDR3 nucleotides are TGTGCCAGCAGTTCCACGGACAGGGCCCAAGAGACCCAGTACTTC.